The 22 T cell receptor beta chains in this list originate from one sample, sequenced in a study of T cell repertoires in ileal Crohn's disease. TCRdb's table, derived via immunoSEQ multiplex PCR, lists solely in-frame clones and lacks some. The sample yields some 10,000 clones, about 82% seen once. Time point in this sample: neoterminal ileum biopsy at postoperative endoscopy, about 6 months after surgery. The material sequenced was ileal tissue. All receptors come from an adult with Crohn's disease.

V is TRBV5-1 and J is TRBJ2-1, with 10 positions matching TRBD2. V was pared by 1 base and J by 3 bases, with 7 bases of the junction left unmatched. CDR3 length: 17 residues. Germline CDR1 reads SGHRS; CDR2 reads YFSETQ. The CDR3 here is CASSLSPTSGNYNEQFF. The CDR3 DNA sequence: TGCGCCAGCAGCTTGTCCCCCACTAGCGGGAACTACAATGAGCAGTTCTTC.

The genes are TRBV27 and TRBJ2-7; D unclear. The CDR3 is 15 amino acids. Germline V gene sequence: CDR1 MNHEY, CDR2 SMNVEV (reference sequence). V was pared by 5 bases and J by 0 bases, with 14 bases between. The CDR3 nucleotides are TGTGCCAGCAGTCGCTATGTATCTCCCTCCTACGAGCAGTACTTC. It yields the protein CASSRYVSPSYEQYF.

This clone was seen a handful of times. DNA for the CDR3: TGTGCCAGCTGGGGTAGCGCCCGCACAGATACGCAGTATTTT. Translated: CASWGSARTDTQYF. The chain carries TRBV2 and TRBJ2-3; a possible D gene is TRBD2 (5 bases). Trimming removed 8 bases at V and 1 base at J, with 13 bases between. The CDR3 covers 14 residues. The germline V gene has CDR1 SNHLY and CDR2 FYNNEI. The full variable domain, its missing parts supplied by reference TRBV2 and TRBJ2-3, is EPEVTQTPSHQVTQMGQEVILRCVPISNHLYFYWYRQILGQKVEFLVSFYNNEISEKSEIFDDQFSVERPDGSNFTLKIRSTKLEDSAMYFCASWGSARTDTQYFGPGTRLTVL.

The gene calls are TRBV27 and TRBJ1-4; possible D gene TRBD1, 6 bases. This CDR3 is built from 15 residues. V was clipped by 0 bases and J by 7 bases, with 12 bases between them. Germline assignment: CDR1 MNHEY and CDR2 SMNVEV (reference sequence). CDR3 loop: CASSLSGTWGEKLFF. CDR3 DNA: TGTGCCAGCAGTTTATCGGGGACATGGGGTGAAAAACTGTTTTTT.

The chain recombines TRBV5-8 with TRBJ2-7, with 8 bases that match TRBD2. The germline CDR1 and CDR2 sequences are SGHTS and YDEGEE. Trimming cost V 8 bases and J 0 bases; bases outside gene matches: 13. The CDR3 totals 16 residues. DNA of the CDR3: TGTGCCAGTCTCCCGCTCTACGCGGGAGGCTCCTACGAGCAGTACTTC. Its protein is CASLPLYAGGSYEQYF. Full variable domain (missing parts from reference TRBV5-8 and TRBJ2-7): EAGVTQSPTHLIKTRGQQATLRCSPISGHTSVYWYQQALGLGLQFLLWYDEGEERNRGNFPPRFSGRQFPNYSSELNVNALELEDSALYLCASLPLYAGGSYEQYFGPGTRLTVT.

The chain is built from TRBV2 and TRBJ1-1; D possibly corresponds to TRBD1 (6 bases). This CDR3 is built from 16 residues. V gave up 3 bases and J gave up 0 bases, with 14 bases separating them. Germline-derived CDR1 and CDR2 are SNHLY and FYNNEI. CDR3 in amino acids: CASSDPRGGMNTEAFF. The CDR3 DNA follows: TGTGCCAGCAGTGATCCGAGAGGGGGAATGAACACTGAAGCTTTCTTT. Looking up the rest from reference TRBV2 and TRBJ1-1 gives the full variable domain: EPEVTQTPSHQVTQMGQEVILRCVPISNHLYFYWYRQILGQKVEFLVSFYNNEISEKSEIFDDQFSVERPDGSNFTLKIRSTKLEDSAMYFCASSDPRGGMNTEAFFGQGTRLTVV.

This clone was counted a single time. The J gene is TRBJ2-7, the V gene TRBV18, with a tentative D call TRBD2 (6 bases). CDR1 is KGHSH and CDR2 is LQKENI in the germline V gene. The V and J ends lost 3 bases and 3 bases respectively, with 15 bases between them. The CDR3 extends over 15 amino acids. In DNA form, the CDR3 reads TGTGCCAGCTCACCCTCGGTCGGGGGTGGCTACGAGCAGTACTTC. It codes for CASSPSVGGGYEQYF.

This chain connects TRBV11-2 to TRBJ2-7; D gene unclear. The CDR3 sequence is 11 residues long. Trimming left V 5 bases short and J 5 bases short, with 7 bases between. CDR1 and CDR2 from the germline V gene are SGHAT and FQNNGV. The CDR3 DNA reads TGTGCCAGCAGCACTCCCCACGAGCAGTACTTC. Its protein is CASSTPHEQYF.

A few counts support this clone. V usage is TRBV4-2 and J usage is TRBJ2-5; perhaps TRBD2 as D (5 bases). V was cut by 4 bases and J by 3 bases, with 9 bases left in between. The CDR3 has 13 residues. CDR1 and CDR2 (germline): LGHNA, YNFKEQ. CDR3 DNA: TGTGCCAGCAGCCGTGGAGGAGAAGAGACCCAGTACTTC. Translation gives CASSRGGEETQYF.

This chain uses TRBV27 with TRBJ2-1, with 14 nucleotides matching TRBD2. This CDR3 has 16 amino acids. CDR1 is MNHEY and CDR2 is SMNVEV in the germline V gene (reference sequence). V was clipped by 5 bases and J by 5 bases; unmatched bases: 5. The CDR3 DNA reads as TGTGCCAGCAGTCGACTAGCGGGAGGGCCCAACAATGAGCAGTTCTTC. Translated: CASSRLAGGPNNEQFF.

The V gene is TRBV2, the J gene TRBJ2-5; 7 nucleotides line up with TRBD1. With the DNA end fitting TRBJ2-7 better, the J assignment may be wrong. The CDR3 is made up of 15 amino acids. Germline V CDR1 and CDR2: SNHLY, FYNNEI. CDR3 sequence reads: CATLRGSRSSYEQYF. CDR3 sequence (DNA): TGTGCCACCCTCAGGGGGAGCAGGAGCTCCTACGAGCAGTACTTC.

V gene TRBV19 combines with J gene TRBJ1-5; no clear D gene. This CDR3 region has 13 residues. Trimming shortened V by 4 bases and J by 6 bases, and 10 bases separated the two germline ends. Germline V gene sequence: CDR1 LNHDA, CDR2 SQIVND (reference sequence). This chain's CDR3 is CASSRVPLQPQHF. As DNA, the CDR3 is TGTGCCAGTAGTAGAGTCCCTCTTCAGCCCCAGCATTTT.

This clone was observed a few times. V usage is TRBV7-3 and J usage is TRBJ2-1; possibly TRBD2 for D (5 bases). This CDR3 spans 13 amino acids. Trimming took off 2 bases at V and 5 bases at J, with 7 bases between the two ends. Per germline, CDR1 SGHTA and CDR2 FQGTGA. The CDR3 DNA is TGTGCCAGCAGCTTAGGGCGGGACAATGAGCAGTTCTTC. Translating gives CASSLGRDNEQFF.

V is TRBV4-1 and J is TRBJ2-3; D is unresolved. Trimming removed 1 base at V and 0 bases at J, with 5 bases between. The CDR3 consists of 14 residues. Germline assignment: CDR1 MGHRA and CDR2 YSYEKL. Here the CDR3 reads CASSQGSSTDTQYF. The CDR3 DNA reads TGCGCCAGCAGCCAAGGGAGCAGCACAGATACGCAGTATTTT.

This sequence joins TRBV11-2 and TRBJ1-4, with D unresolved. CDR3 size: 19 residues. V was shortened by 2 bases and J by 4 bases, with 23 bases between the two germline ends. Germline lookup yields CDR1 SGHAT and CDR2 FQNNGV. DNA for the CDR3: TGTGCCAGCAGCTTAATGGACTATCAGGATCTCGAATTTAATGAAAAACTGTTTTTT. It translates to CASSLMDYQDLEFNEKLFF.

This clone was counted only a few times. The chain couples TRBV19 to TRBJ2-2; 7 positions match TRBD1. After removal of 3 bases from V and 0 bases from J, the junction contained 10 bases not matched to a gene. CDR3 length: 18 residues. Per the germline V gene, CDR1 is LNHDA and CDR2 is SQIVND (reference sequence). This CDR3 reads CASSIYGRGSANTGELFF. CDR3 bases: TGTGCCAGTAGTATCTACGGCAGGGGGTCCGCGAACACCGGGGAGCTGTTTTTT.

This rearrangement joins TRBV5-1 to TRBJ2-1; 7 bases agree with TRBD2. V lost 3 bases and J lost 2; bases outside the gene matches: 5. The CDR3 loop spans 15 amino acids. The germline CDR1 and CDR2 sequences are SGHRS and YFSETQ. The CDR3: CASSSPSGTYNEQFF. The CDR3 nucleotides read TGCGCCAGCAGCTCACCTAGCGGAACCTACAATGAGCAGTTCTTC.

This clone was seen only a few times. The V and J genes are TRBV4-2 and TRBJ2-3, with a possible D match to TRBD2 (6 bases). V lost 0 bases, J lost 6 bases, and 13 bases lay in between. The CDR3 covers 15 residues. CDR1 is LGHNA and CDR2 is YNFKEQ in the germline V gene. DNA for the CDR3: TGTGCCAGCAGCCAAGATGCTCGTGGGGGGGATACGCAGTATTTT. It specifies CASSQDARGGDTQYF.

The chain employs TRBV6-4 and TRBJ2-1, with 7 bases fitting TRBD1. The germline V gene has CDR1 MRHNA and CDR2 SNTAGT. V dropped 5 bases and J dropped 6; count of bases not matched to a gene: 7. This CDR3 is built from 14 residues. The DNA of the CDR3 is TGTGCCAGCAGTCGCCGGGACAGTTCCAATGAGCAGTTCTTC. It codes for CASSRRDSSNEQFF.

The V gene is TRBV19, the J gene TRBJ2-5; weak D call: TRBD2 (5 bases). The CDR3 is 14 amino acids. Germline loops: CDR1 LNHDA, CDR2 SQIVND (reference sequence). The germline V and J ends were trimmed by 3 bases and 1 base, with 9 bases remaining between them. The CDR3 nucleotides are TGTGCCAGTAGTATCGGAGGTATCCAAGAGACCCAGTACTTC. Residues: CASSIGGIQETQYF. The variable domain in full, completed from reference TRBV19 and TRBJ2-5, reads DGGITQSPKYLFRKEGQNVTLSCEQNLNHDAMYWYRQDPGQGLRLIYYSQIVNDFQKGDIAEGYSVSREKKESFPLTVTSAQKNPTAFYLCASSIGGIQETQYFGPGTRLLVL.

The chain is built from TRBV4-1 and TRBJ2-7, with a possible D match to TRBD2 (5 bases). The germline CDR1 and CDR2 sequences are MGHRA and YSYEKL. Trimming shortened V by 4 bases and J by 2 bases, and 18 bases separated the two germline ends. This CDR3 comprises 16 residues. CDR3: CASSLLAPLVTYEQYF. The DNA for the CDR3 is TGCGCCAGCAGCCTTCTAGCCCCCTTGGTAACCTACGAGCAGTACTTC.

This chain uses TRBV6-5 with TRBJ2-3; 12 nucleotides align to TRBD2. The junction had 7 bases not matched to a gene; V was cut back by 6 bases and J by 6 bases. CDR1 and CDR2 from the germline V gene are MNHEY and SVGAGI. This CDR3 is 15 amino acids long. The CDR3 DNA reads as TGTGCCAGCAGCCCCCTAGCGGGAGGGCCGGATACGCAGTATTTT. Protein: CASSPLAGGPDTQYF.